This T cell receptor beta chain was obtained from a study of human T cells and chemical hapten exposure. Study context: Sensitization involved placing 2% DPC onto a roughly 2 cm by roughly 2 cm region of upper inner arm skin.

This clonotype has just a few counts. In the original analysis: Sample TCR totals centred on a median of about 92,000, ranging about 20,000 to 750,000. TCRdb processed the RACE reads anew with MiXCR; each CDR3 protein has one entry. The V and J calls were determined by TCRdb, not by the authors. This table has over 35,000 distinct CDR3 sequences, about 12% appearing once. Regarding time point: patch test 3, about 24 weeks after DPC sensitization. Treatment described: therapeutic diphenylcyclopropenone sensitization with weekly scalp DPC. The template was total RNA from unfractionated whole blood. Sample donors consisted of patients with alopecia, aged 18 to 70 years, who were suitable for DPC. This CDR3 spans 11 amino acids. V was shortened by 4 bases and J by 15 bases, with 13 bases between the two germline ends. CDR1 and CDR2 from the germline V gene are ENHRY and SYGVKD.

The receptor was isolated from a woman aged 40 to 55 with alopecia areata. Some clones in this sample may be carry-over from other donors' samples. Sequencing used whole blood, obtained in connection with sensitization to the hapten diphenylcyclopropenone (DPC). V is TRBV10-3 and J is TRBJ2-1, with D perhaps being TRBD1 or TRBD2 (5 bases each). CDR3 DNA sequence: TGTGCCATCAGTGTTCGGGACCAGCCGTTCTTC. This translates into CAISVRDQPFF.